The source of this TCR beta chain is a study of blood T cell repertoires in COVID-19. About the research overall: There were acute and convalescent COVID-19 samples, and they came from the United States, Italy and Spain.

Under the authors' procedure: How many nucleated cells were present was estimated from reference gene primer amplification. Only in-frame clones appear in the TCRdb table, and some are missing; sequencing was by immunoSEQ multiplex PCR. V, J and clone size reflect that table, while D and trimming were determined from the DNA. The profile covers about 210,000 clones, with approximately 87% appearing a single time and 0.7% to 0.85% taken by the ten largest. This TCR was recovered from a woman in her sixties or seventies with acute or convalescent COVID-19. What was sequenced was peripheral blood.

DNA for the CDR3: TGTGCCAGCACCCAGGCGACAGCAGCCTACGAGCAGTACTTC. This sequence encodes CASTQATAAYEQYF. V gene TRBV7-6 combines with J gene TRBJ2-7; tentative D call: TRBD1 (5 bases). V lost 7 bases and J 2 bases, leaving 15 bases between the germline ends. CDR3 length: 14 residues. Germline V lookup: CDR1 SGHVS, CDR2 FNYEAQ.